The 19 T cell receptor beta chains reported below all come from one sample, sequenced in a study of a mutant IDH1 vaccine in newly diagnosed glioma. Sequencing was performed with immunoSEQ multiplex PCR; in TCRdb, only in-frame clones are kept and a portion is missing. Of around 92,000 clones listed, 80% to 90% are singletons. Time point here: baseline, week 1 (first vaccination visit). The treatment denotes: pre-vaccination baseline after standard-of-care therapy. Sample: PBMCs, taken from a glioma patient treated with radiotherapy, temozolomide or both. Receptor source: a woman aged 50 to 60 with glioma.

The rearrangement links TRBV6-6 to TRBJ1-4; no definite D call. The V and J ends lost 0 bases and 4 bases respectively, with 6 bases between them. Germline CDR1 reads MNHNY; CDR2 reads SVGAGI (reference sequence). This CDR3 is built from 14 residues. The CDR3 region has the DNA TGTGCCAGCAGTTACTCGACGGTTAATGAAAAACTGTTTTTT. Protein sequence: CASSYSTVNEKLFF.

This chain uses TRBV19 with TRBJ1-5; D is uncertain. The V end was cut by 4 bases, the J end by 9 bases, with 10 bases between. The CDR3 contains 12 residues. Germline loops: CDR1 LNHDA, CDR2 SQIVND (reference sequence). CDR3 amino acids: CASSNGAGPQHF. The DNA of the CDR3 is TGTGCCAGTAGTAACGGTGCCGGGCCCCAGCATTTT.

V and J are TRBV5-4 and TRBJ1-3; 8 nucleotides align to TRBD1. The CDR3 length is 18 residues. Trimming cost V 4 bases and J 2 bases; bases outside gene matches: 14. Per the germline V gene, CDR1 is SGHNT and CDR2 is YYREEE (reference sequence). The CDR3: CASSKGQGSFQAGNTIYF. The CDR3 DNA reads TGTGCCAGCAGCAAAGGACAGGGTAGCTTTCAGGCTGGAAACACCATATATTTT.

This sequence joins TRBV19 and TRBJ2-1; a possible D gene is TRBD2 (7 bases). The CDR3 length is 14 residues. Trimming removed 0 bases at V and 7 bases at J, with 10 bases between. The V gene's germline CDR1 is LNHDA and CDR2 SQIVND (reference sequence). CDR3 bases: TGTGCCAGTAGTATAGAACAGGGAGGGAATGAGCAGTTCTTC. Protein sequence: CASSIEQGGNEQFF.

V usage is TRBV19 and J usage is TRBJ2-2; 8 positions agree with TRBD2. The CDR3 runs to 16 residues. CDR1 is LNHDA, CDR2 SQIVND, per germline (reference sequence). The J segment lost 2 bases and the V segment lost 1 base, leaving 3 bases of the junction unmatched. Here the CDR3 DNA reads TGTGCCAGTAGTATAGTGCGGGGGGTTAACACCGGGGAGCTGTTTTTT. It encodes CASSIVRGVNTGELFF.

This chain links TRBV2 with TRBJ1-1; D possibly corresponds to TRBD1 (6 bases). Germline V CDR1 and CDR2: SNHLY, FYNNEI. Trimming pared 7 bases from V and 5 bases from J, leaving 11 bases between. CDR3 length equals 12 residues. The CDR3 nucleotides are TGTGCCAGCAAAGGGGGGGCGACTGAAGCTTTCTTT. This translates into CASKGGATEAFF.

The rearrangement links TRBV18 to TRBJ1-1, with D possibly matching TRBD1 (5 bases). Trimming took 2 bases from V and 4 from J, leaving 11 bases between them. The CDR3 sequence is 14 residues long. Germline V gene lookup returns CDR1 KGHSH and CDR2 LQKENI. CDR3: CASSPSGEGTEAFF. The CDR3 DNA follows: TGTGCCAGCTCACCATCGGGGGAAGGCACTGAAGCTTTCTTT. The whole variable domain, remainder taken from reference TRBV18 and TRBJ1-1, is NAGVMQNPRHLVRRRGQEARLRCSPMKGHSHVYWYRQLPEEGLKFMVYLQKENIIDESGMPKERFSAEFPKEGPSILRIQQVVRGDSAAYFCASSPSGEGTEAFFGQGTRLTVV.

The J gene is TRBJ1-1, the V gene TRBV5-4; TRBD1 matches at 12 bases. The germline CDR1 and CDR2 sequences are SGHNT and YYREEE (reference sequence). The CDR3 is 14 residues long. The V gene end was trimmed by 3 bases and the J gene end by 7 bases; junction bases not matched to a gene: 4. The DNA of the CDR3 is TGTGCCAGCAGCTGGGACAGGGGGCTAGTTGAAGCTTTCTTT. Its protein is CASSWDRGLVEAFF.

This clone was found a few times. The chain links TRBV27 to TRBJ2-2, with D perhaps TRBD1 or TRBD2 (5 bases each). The CDR3 has 15 residues. Trimming took off 2 bases at V and 8 bases at J, with 15 bases between the two ends. Germline V CDR1 and CDR2: MNHEY, SMNVEV (reference sequence). The CDR3 coding sequence is TGTGCCAGCAGTTTACGGGGCAGAGATCTGGGGGAGCTGTTTTTT. This codes for CASSLRGRDLGELFF.

The chain has TRBV19 and TRBJ1-2; no firm D call. The CDR3 covers 12 residues. Germline CDR1 reads LNHDA; CDR2 reads SQIVND (reference sequence). V was trimmed by 3 bases and J by 13 bases, leaving 15 bases between them. Here the CDR3 reads CASSIGAPPVTF. The CDR3 DNA sequence: TGTGCCAGTAGTATCGGAGCACCACCCGTCACCTTC.

The chain combines TRBV7-7 with TRBJ1-1; maybe TRBD1 (5 bases). Trimming removed 1 base at V and 5 bases at J, with 8 bases between. Germline CDR1 SSHAT, CDR2 FNYEAQ (reference sequence). This CDR3 contains 13 residues. The CDR3: CASSLGWGTEAFF. As DNA, the CDR3 is TGTGCCAGCAGCTTAGGGTGGGGGACTGAAGCTTTCTTT.

The J gene is TRBJ1-5, the V gene TRBV27, with a weak D call TRBD1 (5 bases). V was clipped by 2 bases and J by 2 bases, with 10 bases between them. CDR1 is MNHEY, CDR2 SMNVEV, per germline (reference sequence). The CDR3 runs to 15 residues. This CDR3 reads CASSLQGLGNQPQHF. The CDR3 DNA reads TGTGCCAGCAGTTTACAGGGCTTGGGCAATCAGCCCCAGCATTTT.

The V gene is TRBV10-3, the J gene TRBJ2-3, with TRBD2 matching over 9 bases. This CDR3 is built from 13 residues. After removal of 8 bases from V and 7 bases from J, the junction contained 7 bases not matched to a gene. The germline V gene has CDR1 ENHRY and CDR2 SYGVKD. CDR3 in amino acids: CAIRGGGAHTQYF. The CDR3 bases are TGTGCCATCCGAGGCGGGGGGGCCCATACGCAGTATTTT.

V usage is TRBV7-6 and J usage is TRBJ1-1; possibly TRBD1 for D (6 bases). The CDR3 extends over 15 amino acids. Per germline, CDR1 SGHVS and CDR2 FNYEAQ. The V gene lost 2 bases and the J gene lost 4 bases, with 14 bases spanning the gap. CDR3 bases: TGTGCCAGCAGCTTACAGGGGAGGTGGGCCACTGAAGCTTTCTTT. Translating it yields CASSLQGRWATEAFF.

The V gene is TRBV11-2, the J gene TRBJ1-5, with D perhaps TRBD1 (5 bases). CDR3 length equals 14 residues. V dropped 1 base and J dropped 3 bases, with 7 bases sitting between them. The V gene's germline CDR1 is SGHAT and CDR2 FQNNGV. The CDR3 DNA follows: TGTGCCAGCAGCTTAGCAGGGTTCAATCAGCCCCAGCATTTT. This codes for CASSLAGFNQPQHF. Using reference TRBV11-2 and TRBJ1-5 for the parts outside the CDR3, the full variable domain is EAGVAQSPRYKIIEKRQSVAFWCNPISGHATLYWYQQILGQGPKLLIQFQNNGVVDDSQLPKDRFSAERLKGVDSTLKIQPAKLEDSAVYLCASSLAGFNQPQHFGDGTRLSIL.

This sequence joins TRBV27 and TRBJ1-1; TRBD1 aligns across 7 bases. V dropped 5 bases and J dropped 10; count of bases not matched to a gene: 7. The germline V gene encodes CDR1 MNHEY and CDR2 SMNVEV (reference sequence). The CDR3 is 12 amino acids. The CDR3 nucleotides read TGTGCCAGCAGTGACAGGGTCGGAGGAGCTTTCTTT. Translation gives CASSDRVGGAFF.

Only a few counts were recorded for this clone. The chain links TRBV19 to TRBJ2-7, with D unresolved. Trimming took off 5 bases at V and 0 bases at J, with 5 bases between the two ends. Germline V lookup: CDR1 LNHDA, CDR2 SQIVND (reference sequence). The CDR3 consists of 12 residues. For the CDR3, the DNA is TGTGCCAGTAGTGAGAGCTCCTACGAGCAGTACTTC. It encodes CASSESSYEQYF.

This clone appeared once. V gene TRBV6-6 combines with J gene TRBJ2-7, with 8 bases matching TRBD1. The CDR3 consists of 14 residues. The germline CDR1 and CDR2 sequences are MNHNY and SVGAGI (reference sequence). Losses at the gene ends were 6 bases for V and 8 bases for J; bases not matched to a gene: 12. CDR3 in DNA: TGTGCCAGCAGAGCTCCGGGACAGGCAACTAAGCAGTACTTC. Amino acid sequence: CASRAPGQATKQYF.

The chain employs TRBV30 and TRBJ2-1; the D gene is possibly TRBD1 (6 bases). The V gene's germline CDR1 is GTSNPN and CDR2 SVGIG (reference sequence). Trimming removed 6 bases from V and 3 bases from J, with 12 bases in between. CDR3 length: 13 residues. CDR3 in DNA: TGTGCCTGTACTACAGGGTTCTACAATGAGCAGTTCTTC. Translated: CACTTGFYNEQFF.